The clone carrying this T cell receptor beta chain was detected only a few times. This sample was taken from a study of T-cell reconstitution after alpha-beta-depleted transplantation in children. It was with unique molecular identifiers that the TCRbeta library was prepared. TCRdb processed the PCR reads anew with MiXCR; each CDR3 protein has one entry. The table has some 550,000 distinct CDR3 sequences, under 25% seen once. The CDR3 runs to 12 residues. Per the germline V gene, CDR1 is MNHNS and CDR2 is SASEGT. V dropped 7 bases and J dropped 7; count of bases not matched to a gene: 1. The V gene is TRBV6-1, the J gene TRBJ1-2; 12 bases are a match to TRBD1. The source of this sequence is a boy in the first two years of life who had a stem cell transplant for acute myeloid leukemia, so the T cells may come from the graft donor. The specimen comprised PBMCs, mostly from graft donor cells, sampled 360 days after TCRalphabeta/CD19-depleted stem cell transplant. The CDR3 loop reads CASKGQGAGYTF. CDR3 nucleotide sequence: TGTGCCAGCAAGGGACAGGGGGCTGGCTACACCTTC.